This entry concerns a single TCR beta chain. These data come from a study of blood T cell repertoires in COVID-19. Authors' methods: The authors estimated nucleated cell counts from reference gene primer amplification. Repertoires were generated with immunoSEQ multiplex PCR, while TCRdb's copy carries only in-frame clones and drops some. The D gene and trimming were derived from the DNA, and the V and J assignments and clone size from that table. The sample yields around 240,000 clones, approximately 83% seen once. Participants came from 20 to 25 US areas, aged roughly 18 to 95 years. The TCR comes from a woman in her fifties or sixties who had recovered from COVID-19. Sequenced: PBMCs or T cells enriched from blood (not recorded which).

The CDR3 DNA is TGTGCCAGCAGCCCTTGGACTAGCGGGAGGAATGAGCAGTTCTTC. Amino acids: CASSPWTSGRNEQFF. This chain joins TRBV3-1 (or the pseudogene TRBV3-2) and TRBJ2-1, with 14 bases fitting TRBD2. Germline V gene data show CDR1 as LGHDT and CDR2 as YNNKEL (reference sequence). CDR3 length: 15 amino acids. V gave up 4 bases and J gave up 7 bases; unmatched junction bases: 3.